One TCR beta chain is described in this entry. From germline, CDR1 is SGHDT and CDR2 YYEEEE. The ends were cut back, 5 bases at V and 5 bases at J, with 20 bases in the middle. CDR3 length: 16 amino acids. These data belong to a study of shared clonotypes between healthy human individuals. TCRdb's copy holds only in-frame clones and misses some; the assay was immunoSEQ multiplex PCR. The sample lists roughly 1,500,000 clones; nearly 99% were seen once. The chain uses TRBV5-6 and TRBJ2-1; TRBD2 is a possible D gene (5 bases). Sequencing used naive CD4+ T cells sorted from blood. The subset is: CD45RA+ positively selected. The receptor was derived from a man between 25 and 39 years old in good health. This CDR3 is CASRYTIGNYHNEQFF. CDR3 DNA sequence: TGTGCCAGCAGATACACAATCGGGAACTACCACAATGAGCAGTTCTTC.